This T cell receptor (beta chain) was recovered during a study of blood T cell repertoires in COVID-19 (dated by TCRdb to 2018 to 2021). Regarding the study in general: Samples covering the acute and convalescent phases of COVID-19 were provided by collaborators in the United States, Italy and Spain. The prospective study material was composed of cDNA or gDNA derived from T cells, B-cell-depleted T cells, or PBMCs. Deeply sampled blood TCRbeta repertoires from subjects exposed to, actively infected with, or recovered from COVID-19 were included in the dataset. The repertoires were made available in a free public database intended to serve as a resource for research on the immune response to SARS-CoV-2. Samples came from the ongoing ImmuneRACE study (first 160 participants) plus 1,254 subjects from 6 global collaborators. A de-identified subject ID, COVID-19 status, age in years and sex were almost always included in the sample metadata. Where HLA class I and class II types were available, the types were taken from metadata supplied by the sample provider, not from assay-based typing. The full study reports these points: How much clinical and demographic metadata was included differed by source and by participant, and the metadata was provided uncurated.

One collaborating source in Seattle enrolled patients while the patients were actively infected and followed the patients over time throughout the course of disease. Each collaborating institution followed its own protocols to collect whole blood in K2EDTA tubes. For TCRbeta analysis, collaborator samples were shipped as frozen whole blood, as isolated PBMCs, or as DNA extracted from either sample type. The germline V gene supplies CDR1 SGDLS and CDR2 YYNGEE. The CDR3 starts with the cysteine, ends with the phenylalanine, and has 16 residues. Only the CDR3 portion is preserved as DNA: 48 bases, with reading frame beginning at the first base. Trimming removed 3 bases from V and 4 bases from J; the gene matches leave 11 bases unexplained. TCRbeta CDR3 regions were amplified from genomic DNA by means of the immunoSEQ Assay, a bias-controlled multiplex PCR. As for how the authors treated the data: The number of nucleated cells in each sample was estimated by amplification of reference gene primers within the assay. Sequence reads were collapsed and filtered to measure the absolute abundance of every unique TCRbeta CDR3 rearrangement. For each sample, productive Simpson clonality was calculated as the square root of Simpson's diversity index over productive rearrangements. The source is immuneACCESS, and TCRdb retained only in-frame sequences with V and J called. Part of the clones is not carried over; for the studies checked, unresolved V genes explain less than half of this, and the remainder is unexplained. V and J calls and clone size are as listed in that table; D and trimming were resolved from the DNA. The sample table lists about 270,000 clones, around nine tenths of them with a count of one. Roughly 14% of the sample goes to the ten largest clones.

This clone was seen only once. No antigen is known for it. It has no much larger one-base neighbor in the sample; base qualities were not kept. Material: peripheral blood. This receptor was identified in a woman between 70 and 85 years old with COVID-19, enrolled during active disease. The sequence links TRBV9 to TRBJ2-7; 9 bases in the middle match TRBD2. The CDR3 in this case is CASSAESSGRTYEQYF. The nucleotides are TGTGCCAGCAGCGCCGAAAGTAGCGGGAGAACTTACGAGCAGTACTTC.